One and the same sample provided the 16 T cell receptor beta chains below, sequenced in a study of blood T cell repertoires in COVID-19. Method: immunoSEQ multiplex PCR; TCRdb's copy keeps in-frame clones and lacks some. The sample lists some 140,000 clones, around 85% occurring once. The sample was PBMCs or T cells enriched from blood (not recorded which). Receptor source: a man aged 50-59 years who had recovered from COVID-19.

J is TRBJ1-4 and V is TRBV5-5; 10 bases agree with TRBD1. Germline assignment: CDR1 SGHKS and CDR2 YYEKEE (reference sequence). The CDR3 runs 15 residues. The J segment lost 2 bases and the V segment lost 4 bases, leaving 2 bases of the junction unmatched. In DNA, the CDR3 is TGTGCCAGCAGCAGGGGACAGGGGACTAATGAAAAACTGTTTTTT. This sequence encodes CASSRGQGTNEKLFF.

This clone was picked up one time. The chain employs TRBV18 and TRBJ2-1; possibly TRBD2 for D (5 bases). This CDR3 spans 14 amino acids. CDR1 KGHSH and CDR2 LQKENI come from the germline V gene. V was pared by 5 bases and J by 9 bases, with 17 bases between. The CDR3 DNA follows: TGTGCCAGCTCATCCCGGGAAAGTACGGCTGAGCAGTTCTTC. This sequence encodes CASSSRESTAEQFF. Looking up the rest from reference TRBV18 and TRBJ2-1 gives the full variable domain: NAGVMQNPRHLVRRRGQEARLRCSPMKGHSHVYWYRQLPEEGLKFMVYLQKENIIDESGMPKERFSAEFPKEGPSILRIQQVVRGDSAAYFCASSSRESTAEQFFGPGTRLTVL.

The V call is TRBV6-5, the J call TRBJ2-7; a weak D match, TRBD2 (5 bases). This CDR3 is built from 12 residues. Trimming cost V 2 bases and J 7 bases, with 9 bases left between them. Germline V gene sequence: CDR1 MNHEY, CDR2 SVGAGI. CDR3 in DNA: TGTGCCAGCAGTTACGGTCGGAGGGAGCAGTACTTC. It translates to CASSYGRREQYF.

The chain links TRBV19 to TRBJ1-5; D unclear. The germline gives CDR1 LNHDA, CDR2 SQIVND (reference sequence). Trimming took off 6 bases at V and 2 bases at J, with 11 bases between the two ends. CDR3 length: 14 residues. The CDR3 loop is CASRSQEGNQPQHF. CDR3 nucleotides: TGTGCCAGTAGGAGCCAGGAAGGCAATCAGCCCCAGCATTTT.

V and J are TRBV7-9 and TRBJ1-1; D uncertain. The CDR3 contains 12 residues. Per germline, CDR1 SEHNR and CDR2 FQNEAQ (reference sequence). The V gene lost 5 bases and the J gene lost 1 base, with 5 bases spanning the gap. DNA of the CDR3: TGTGCCAGCAGCGTCAGGAACACTGAAGCTTTCTTT. Residues: CASSVRNTEAFF.

This chain links TRBV3-1 (or the pseudogene TRBV3-2) with TRBJ2-5; D may be TRBD1 (6 bases). The germline V and J ends were trimmed by 3 bases and 4 bases, with 15 bases remaining between them. There are 15 residues in the CDR3. The germline gives CDR1 LGHDT, CDR2 YNNKEL (reference sequence). The CDR3 loop is CASSQRDKTVETQYF. In nucleotides, the CDR3 is TGTGCCAGCAGCCAGAGGGACAAAACGGTAGAGACCCAGTACTTC.

This clone was found once. The chain is built from TRBV18 and TRBJ1-1; the D is unclear. V dropped 2 bases and J dropped 7 bases, with 8 bases sitting between them. The CDR3 runs 12 residues. The germline V gene encodes CDR1 KGHSH and CDR2 LQKENI. Here the CDR3 reads CASSPFGGEAFF. The CDR3 DNA sequence: TGTGCCAGCTCACCATTCGGAGGTGAAGCTTTCTTT.

The chain combines TRBV7-3 with TRBJ2-1, with D perhaps matching TRBD2 (5 bases). Germline lookup yields CDR1 SGHTA and CDR2 FQGTGA. The CDR3 length is 15 residues. V was clipped by 3 bases and J by 0 bases, with 9 bases between them. The CDR3 region has the DNA TGTGCCAGCAGCTTGATGGGGAGCTCCTACAATGAGCAGTTCTTC. Encoded protein: CASSLMGSSYNEQFF.

This chain links TRBV13 with TRBJ1-2, with a possible D match to TRBD1 (6 bases). The ends were cut back, 0 bases at V and 2 bases at J, with 7 bases in the middle. The CDR3 runs 14 residues. CDR1 PRHDT and CDR2 FYEKMQ come from the germline V gene (reference sequence). CDR3 region: CASSLGTGNYGYTF. The CDR3 region has the DNA TGTGCCAGCAGCTTAGGGACAGGAAACTATGGCTACACCTTC.

This clone has only a few counts. The gene calls are TRBV3-1 (or the pseudogene TRBV3-2) and TRBJ2-3; D unresolved. Germline lookup yields CDR1 LGHDT and CDR2 YNNKEL (reference sequence). The CDR3 runs 15 residues. The V end was cut by 3 bases, the J end by 6 bases, with 16 bases between. The DNA of the CDR3 is TGTGCCAGCAGCCACTTACTGACTTATCGGGATACGCAGTATTTT. Translated, it gives CASSHLLTYRDTQYF.

This clone was counted a few times. V usage is TRBV11-2 and J usage is TRBJ1-1, with D maybe TRBD1 (6 bases). CDR1 and CDR2 (germline): SGHAT, FQNNGV. CDR3 length equals 14 residues. Trimming took off 5 bases at V and 0 bases at J, with 10 bases between the two ends. CDR3 sequence: CASSIGGVNTEAFF. CDR3 bases: TGTGCCAGCAGCATAGGGGGGGTGAACACTGAAGCTTTCTTT.

The chain is built from TRBV6-2 or TRBV6-3 and TRBJ2-3, with a possible D match to TRBD2 (5 bases). The V gene lost 0 bases and the J gene lost 6 bases, with 13 bases spanning the gap. The length of the CDR3 is 15 residues. Germline CDR1 and CDR2: MNHEY and SVGEGT. The CDR3 spells CASSYSLVRADTQYF. The DNA of the CDR3 is TGTGCCAGCAGTTACTCACTAGTTCGAGCCGATACGCAGTATTTT.

The chain joins TRBV11-2 to TRBJ2-5, with 13 nucleotides matching TRBD2. The CDR3 consists of 16 residues. V trimming: 1 base; J trimming: 4 bases; junction bases outside the gene matches: 3. The germline V gene has CDR1 SGHAT and CDR2 FQNNGV. This CDR3 is CASSLGGLAGRETQYF. The DNA for the CDR3 is TGTGCCAGCAGCTTAGGGGGACTAGCGGGGAGAGAGACCCAGTACTTC.

In its sample, this clone was seen once. The chain combines TRBV29-1 with TRBJ1-3; TRBD1 matches 7 bases. Germline CDR1 reads SQVTM; CDR2 reads ANQGSEA. V gave up 2 bases and J gave up 1 base; unmatched junction bases: 2. The CDR3 totals 14 residues. CDR3 bases: TGCAGCGTTGAACGGACAGGATCTGGAAACACCATATATTTT. Translated: CSVERTGSGNTIYF.

CDR3 DNA: TGTGCCAGCAGTCAAACAGGGGGGAACACTGAAGCTTTCTTT. It translates to CASSQTGGNTEAFF. The V gene is TRBV6-5, the J gene TRBJ1-1; 8 positions match TRBD1. The germline gives CDR1 MNHEY, CDR2 SVGAGI. The CDR3 consists of 14 residues. Trimming at V came to 5 bases and at J to 1 base, leaving 3 bases not matched to a gene.

The CDR3: CASSLKTGDFTSLFF. The CDR3 DNA sequence: TGTGCCAGCAGCTTAAAAACAGGGGACTTCACTAGCCTGTTCTTC. The chain links TRBV7-3 to TRBJ2-1; TRBD1 might be the D (7 bases). Germline loops: CDR1 SGHTA, CDR2 FQGTGA. CDR3 size: 15 residues. V was pared by 1 base and J by 15 bases, with 22 bases between. The full variable domain, rest sourced from reference TRBV7-3 and TRBJ2-1, is GAGVSQTPSNKVTEKGKYVELRCDPISGHTALYWYRQSLGQGPEFLIYFQGTGAADDSGLPNDRFFAVRPEGSVSTLKIQRTERGDSAVYLCASSLKTGDFTSLFFGPGTRLTVL.